These T cell receptor beta chains were read from a single sample in a study of somatic mutations in cytotoxic T cells in rheumatoid arthritis. The protocol was immunoSEQ multiplex PCR, while the TCRdb copy is restricted to in-frame clones and leaves out a portion. The sample holds about 12,000 clones, roughly 70% seen once. Sequencing was carried out using CD8+ T cells sorted from blood. The receptors were gathered from a man between 65 and 85 years old in good health. CDR3s include the opening cysteine and the closing phenylalanine or tryptophan. The order of the fields is V gene, D gene, clone size, J gene, CDR3 DNA, CDR3 protein. D genes are given only for firm matches. The size entry is marked missing in some rows and otherwise reads once, few, many or a size class.

V: TRBV5-6
D: TRBD1
size: few
J: TRBJ1-4
DNA: TGTGCCAGCAGCTCCGGGACAGGGGGCCTTAATGAAAAACTGTTTTTT
CDR3: CASSSGTGGLNEKLFF

V: TRBV10-1
D: .
size: .
J: TRBJ1-1
DNA: TGCGCCAGCAGTGAGAATCCGGGACATGCTGAAGCTTTCTTT
CDR3: CASSENPGHAEAFF

V: TRBV28
D: TRBD2
size: .
J: TRBJ2-7
DNA: TGTGCCAGCAGTAAGACTAGCGGGACATCCTACGAGCAGTACTTC
CDR3: CASSKTSGTSYEQYF

V: TRBV7-9
D: TRBD1
size: .
J: TRBJ1-3
DNA: TGTGCCAGCAGCGGTCCCGGGACAGGACAATCTGGAAACACCATATATTTT
CDR3: CASSGPGTGQSGNTIYF

V: TRBV27
D: .
size: .
J: TRBJ2-7
DNA: TGTGCCAGCAGTTTAGGACAGTCCTACGAGCAGTACTTC
CDR3: CASSLGQSYEQYF

V: TRBV4-1
D: TRBD1
size: .
J: TRBJ2-1
DNA: TGCGCCAGCACACAGGGGACCTACTCCTACAATGAGCAGTTCTTC
CDR3: CASTQGTYSYNEQFF

V: TRBV28
D: .
size: .
J: TRBJ2-7
DNA: TGTGCCAGCAGTTTTGGGACTTCTCCCCTCGAGCAGTACTTC
CDR3: CASSFGTSPLEQYF

V: TRBV28
D: .
size: .
J: TRBJ2-7
DNA: TGTGCCAGCGCGGGGGACAGCATTTCCTACGAGCAGTACTTC
CDR3: CASAGDSISYEQYF

V: TRBV6-6
D: .
size: .
J: TRBJ1-4
DNA: TGTGCCAGCAGTTACTCGAGACCTAATGAAAAACTGTTTTTT
CDR3: CASSYSRPNEKLFF

V: TRBV7-6
D: .
size: .
J: TRBJ2-7
DNA: TGTGCCAGCAGCTTAGAGTACAGCTCCTACGAGCAGTACTTC
CDR3: CASSLEYSSYEQYF

V: TRBV30
D: .
size: .
J: TRBJ1-3
DNA: TGTGCCTGGAGTCGACTGCGCTCTGGAAACACCATATATTTT
CDR3: CAWSRLRSGNTIYF

V: TRBV19
D: .
size: .
J: TRBJ2-7
DNA: TGTGCCAGTAGTTCCCGGACTAACTCCTACGAGCAGTACTTC
CDR3: CASSSRTNSYEQYF

V: TRBV5-6
D: .
size: .
J: TRBJ2-3
DNA: TGTGCCAGCGGAAGGACTCTAGGGGGGGCAGATACGCAGTATTTT
CDR3: CASGRTLGGADTQYF

V: TRBV15
D: TRBD1
size: .
J: TRBJ1-2
DNA: TGTGCCACCAGCACGAGGACAGGGGACAACTATGGCTACACCTTC
CDR3: CATSTRTGDNYGYTF

V: TRBV5-3
D: TRBD1
size: .
J: TRBJ1-2
DNA: TGTGCCAGAAGGATCGACAGGGGGTATGGCTACACCTTC
CDR3: CARRIDRGYGYTF

V: TRBV4-3
D: .
size: .
J: TRBJ1-3
DNA: TGCGCCAGCAGCTCGGGACGGAACTCTGGAAACACCATATATTTT
CDR3: CASSSGRNSGNTIYF

V: TRBV19
D: .
size: .
J: TRBJ1-4
DNA: TGTGCCAGTAGTATTCCAGGGCACGAAAAACTGTTTTTT
CDR3: CASSIPGHEKLFF